This is a list of T cell receptor beta chains from one sample in a study of neoadjuvant anti-PD-1 for oral cavity cancer. The repertoire was sequenced with immunoSEQ multiplex PCR; TCRdb's copy has only in-frame clones and lacks some. This repertoire shows tens of thousands of clones, 40% to 45% found once; its top ten account for around 40%. Sequencing used tumor tissue, obtained after nivolumab (anti-PD-1) treatment. The receptors originated from a person aged 35-79 years with oral cavity squamous cell carcinoma. The CDR3 runs from the conserved cysteine through the conserved F or W. Each record gives: clone size, V gene, D gene, J gene, CDR3 DNA, CDR3 protein. A D gene is named only where the DNA matches it firmly. Expanded clones get a size class; other rows say once, few or many, or leave the size out.

size: -; V: TRBV25-1; D: -; J: TRBJ1-2; DNA: TGTGCCAGCAGTGAAGTCAGGGGCGGCTACACCTTC; CDR3: CASSEVRGGYTF
size: -; V: TRBV6-5; D: TRBD1; J: TRBJ2-7; DNA: TGTGCCAGCAGTTACGGATCGGACAGGATCTACGAGCAGTACTTC; CDR3: CASSYGSDRIYEQYF
size: large; V: TRBV5-1; D: -; J: TRBJ1-1; DNA: TGCGCCAGCAGCTTATCGGGGACTGGCGCTGAAGCTTTCTTT; CDR3: CASSLSGTGAEAFF
size: -; V: TRBV9; D: TRBD2; J: TRBJ2-3; DNA: TGTGCCAGCAGCACGGGGATTAGCGGGGGGGCCGGAGATACGCAGTATTTT; CDR3: CASSTGISGGAGDTQYF
size: -; V: TRBV11-1; D: TRBD1; J: TRBJ1-2; DNA: TGTGCCAGCAGCTTTTACGGACAGGCCGAGAGAGGCTACACCTTC; CDR3: CASSFYGQAERGYTF
size: -; V: TRBV28; D: TRBD1; J: TRBJ1-1; DNA: TGTGCCAGCAGTTGGGCGGACAGGGCGAACACTGAAGCTTTCTTT; CDR3: CASSWADRANTEAFF
size: once; V: TRBV7-9; D: TRBD1; J: TRBJ1-4; DNA: TGTGCCAGCAGCTCACGACAGGGAACCCAATTTTGGGGACTGTTTTTT; CDR3: CASSSRQGTQFWGLFF
size: few; V: TRBV4-2; D: TRBD2; J: TRBJ2-1; DNA: TGTGCCAGCAGCCAAGGGCCCCAGACTAGCGGACGCTCCTACAATGAGCAGTTCTTC; CDR3: CASSQGPQTSGRSYNEQFF
size: many; V: TRBV5-4; D: -; J: TRBJ2-1; DNA: TGTGCCAGCAGCGATCTTGGGATACCTTACAATGAGCAGTTCTTC; CDR3: CASSDLGIPYNEQFF
size: many; V: TRBV6-6; D: -; J: TRBJ2-2; DNA: TGTGCCAGCAGACAGGGACGAAACACCGGGGAGCTGTTTTTT; CDR3: CASRQGRNTGELFF
size: few; V: TRBV10-3; D: -; J: TRBJ2-7; DNA: TGTGCCATCAGTGAGCCAGTAGGGATCTCCTACGAGCAGTACTTC; CDR3: CAISEPVGISYEQYF
size: few; V: TRBV30; D: -; J: TRBJ1-3; DNA: TGTGCCTGGAGTGTTGGGGGTTCTGGAAACACCATATATTTT; CDR3: CAWSVGGSGNTIYF
size: -; V: TRBV18; D: -; J: TRBJ2-7; DNA: TGTGCCAGCTCACCGGAGAGGGACCAGTACTTC; CDR3: CASSPERDQYF
size: -; V: TRBV28; D: -; J: TRBJ1-5; DNA: TGTGCCAGCTGGGACACCAATCAGCCCCAGCATTTT; CDR3: CASWDTNQPQHF
size: -; V: TRBV5-1; D: TRBD1; J: TRBJ1-4; DNA: TGCGCCAGCAGCTCAGGGGGTTTTATTGAAAAACTGTTTTTT; CDR3: CASSSGGFIEKLFF
size: once; V: TRBV29-1; D: -; J: TRBJ2-3; DNA: TGCAGCGTTGAAGTAGGAGATACGCAGTATTTT; CDR3: CSVEVGDTQYF
size: -; V: TRBV5-1; D: TRBD1; J: TRBJ2-7; DNA: TGCGCCAGCAGCTTGCAAGGGGGCAGCGCCTACGAGCAGTACTTC; CDR3: CASSLQGGSAYEQYF
size: -; V: TRBV6-5; D: -; J: TRBJ2-3; DNA: TGTGCCAGCAGTTACTCGGGGGGGCCCCCCGATACGCAGTATTTT; CDR3: CASSYSGGPPDTQYF
size: -; V: TRBV7-9; D: -; J: TRBJ2-7; DNA: TGTGCCAGCAGCTCGCGACTAGGCGAGCAGTACTTC; CDR3: CASSSRLGEQYF
size: few; V: TRBV7-8; D: -; J: TRBJ1-4; DNA: TGTGCCAGCAGCTCCCCTAATGAAAAACTGTTTTTT; CDR3: CASSSPNEKLFF
size: few; V: TRBV5-4; D: -; J: TRBJ1-6; DNA: TGTGCCAGCAGCTTGGACAGCCAGGGAAATTCACCCCTCCACTTT; CDR3: CASSLDSQGNSPLHF
size: -; V: TRBV7-7; D: TRBD1; J: TRBJ1-1; DNA: TGTGCCAGCAGCGAATTGGGGCAGGGGGTCACTGAAGCTTTCTTT; CDR3: CASSELGQGVTEAFF
size: -; V: TRBV9; D: -; J: TRBJ2-5; DNA: TGTGCCAGCAGCGTCTCCCGGGGAGGCGAGACCCAGTACTTC; CDR3: CASSVSRGGETQYF
size: -; V: TRBV7-2; D: -; J: TRBJ2-3; DNA: TGTGCCAGCAGCCGAGGACTGGGACGGACAGATACGCAGTATTTT; CDR3: CASSRGLGRTDTQYF
size: few; V: TRBV20-1; D: -; J: TRBJ1-2; DNA: TGCAGTGCTCCTGAGGAGGTCGGCTACACCTTC; CDR3: CSAPEEVGYTF
size: -; V: TRBV28; D: TRBD2; J: TRBJ2-1; DNA: TGTGCCAGCAGCTCCCCCCGACTAGCGGGGGGAACCTACAATGAGCAGTTCTTC; CDR3: CASSSPRLAGGTYNEQFF
size: medium-sized; V: TRBV4-2; D: TRBD1; J: TRBJ1-2; DNA: TGTGCCAGCAGCCACCCGACAGGGGGCGGCTATGGCTACACCTTC; CDR3: CASSHPTGGGYGYTF
size: -; V: TRBV2; D: -; J: TRBJ1-1; DNA: TGTGCCAGCAGACAGAATGAAGTGAACACTGAAGCTTTCTTT; CDR3: CASRQNEVNTEAFF
size: few; V: TRBV2; D: TRBD1; J: TRBJ2-7; DNA: TGTGCCAGCGGACGGGACAGGGGTTTCTACGAGCAGTACTTC; CDR3: CASGRDRGFYEQYF
size: -; V: TRBV19; D: -; J: TRBJ2-1; DNA: TGTGCCAGTAGCGGGACTTTGATCTACAATGAGCAGTTCTTC; CDR3: CASSGTLIYNEQFF
size: -; V: TRBV5-4; D: TRBD1; J: TRBJ1-2; DNA: TGTGCCAGCAGCTTGGACAGGGGGAGGAACTATGGCTACACCTTC; CDR3: CASSLDRGRNYGYTF
size: once; V: TRBV18; D: TRBD1; J: TRBJ2-2; DNA: TGTGCCAGCTCACCAAAGACAACAGGGGTGGCCGGGGAGCTGTTTTTT; CDR3: CASSPKTTGVAGELFF
size: -; V: TRBV6-5; D: -; J: TRBJ2-5; DNA: TGTGCCAGCAGTTACCCGCAAGAGACCCAGTACTTC; CDR3: CASSYPQETQYF
size: once; V: TRBV5-8; D: -; J: TRBJ1-5; DNA: TGTGCCAGCAGCAGGGGCGGGCCGCGGAGCAATCAGCCCCAGCATTTT; CDR3: CASSRGGPRSNQPQHF
size: -; V: TRBV5-4; D: -; J: TRBJ2-7; DNA: TGTGCCAGCAACCACTTAGGATACGAGCAGTACTTC; CDR3: CASNHLGYEQYF
size: -; V: TRBV4-3; D: -; J: TRBJ2-2; DNA: TGCGCCAGCAGCCAAGATCACGGCATCGGCACCGGGGAGCTGTTTTTT; CDR3: CASSQDHGIGTGELFF
size: -; V: TRBV27; D: -; J: TRBJ2-7; DNA: TGTGCCAGCACCTCCCACAGGACCGTTGACGAGCAGTACTTC; CDR3: CASTSHRTVDEQYF
size: few; V: TRBV10-3; D: TRBD1; J: TRBJ1-2; DNA: TGTGCCATCAGTGATTCGACAGGGCCGCTATATGGCTACACCTTC; CDR3: CAISDSTGPLYGYTF
size: -; V: TRBV7-2; D: -; J: TRBJ1-1; DNA: TGTGCCAGCAGCAAGGGACGGTTGAACACTGAAGCTTTCTTT; CDR3: CASSKGRLNTEAFF
size: once; V: TRBV10-3; D: -; J: TRBJ2-1; DNA: TGTGCCTCTAGCTGGGACTTTTATAATGAGCAGTTCTTC; CDR3: CASSWDFYNEQFF
size: -; V: TRBV5-5; D: TRBD2; J: TRBJ2-3; DNA: TGTGCCAGCAGCTTGCCGGGAGGGGAAAGCACAGATACGCAGTATTTT; CDR3: CASSLPGGESTDTQYF
size: -; V: TRBV4-2; D: TRBD2; J: TRBJ2-1; DNA: TGTGCCAGCAGCCAAGAACGCCGAGGGAGCGGGGCGATCGGGAATGAGCAGTTCTTC; CDR3: CASSQERRGSGAIGNEQFF
size: -; V: TRBV6-1; D: -; J: TRBJ1-1; DNA: TGTGCCAGCGGTCCGAACACTGAAGCTTTCTTT; CDR3: CASGPNTEAFF
size: -; V: TRBV19; D: -; J: TRBJ1-1; DNA: TGTGCCAGTAGTCCAACCGCCACAGGATCCACTGAAGCTTTCTTT; CDR3: CASSPTATGSTEAFF
size: -; V: TRBV7-9; D: -; J: TRBJ2-3; DNA: TGTGCCAGCAGCTTACCCCACAGGGGAGGAACGCAGTATTTT; CDR3: CASSLPHRGGTQYF
size: -; V: TRBV2; D: TRBD2; J: TRBJ2-7; DNA: TGTGCCAGCGGGGGGGGAGCCTACGAGCAGTACTTC; CDR3: CASGGGAYEQYF
size: few; V: TRBV2; D: TRBD1; J: TRBJ1-1; DNA: TGTGCCAGCACGACAGGGCCGAACACTGAAGCTTTCTTT; CDR3: CASTTGPNTEAFF
size: -; V: TRBV7-2; D: -; J: TRBJ2-7; DNA: TGTGCCAGCACCCCTAGGGGTGGTAGGAGCTCCTACGAGCAGTACTTC; CDR3: CASTPRGGRSSYEQYF
size: -; V: TRBV5-6; D: TRBD1; J: TRBJ1-2; DNA: TGTGCCAGCAGCTGGACAGGGGACTATGGCTACACCTTC; CDR3: CASSWTGDYGYTF
size: medium-sized; V: TRBV10-3; D: -; J: TRBJ2-3; DNA: TGTGCCATCAGTTGGGGCACAGATACGCAGTATTTT; CDR3: CAISWGTDTQYF
size: -; V: TRBV7-3; D: -; J: TRBJ1-2; DNA: TGTGCCAGCAGCTTAGGTCACGGAATCTATGGCTACACCTTC; CDR3: CASSLGHGIYGYTF
size: -; V: TRBV5-4; D: -; J: TRBJ1-6; DNA: TGTGCCAGCAGGGGGGATTATAATTCACCCCTCCACTTT; CDR3: CASRGDYNSPLHF
size: -; V: TRBV5-1; D: -; J: TRBJ1-3; DNA: TGCGCCAGCAGCTTGGGAGATTCTGGAAACACCATATATTTT; CDR3: CASSLGDSGNTIYF
size: -; V: TRBV7-8; D: TRBD1; J: TRBJ2-2; DNA: TGTGCCAGCAGCTTTGGCCCAGGGGGCACCGGGGAGCTGTTTTTT; CDR3: CASSFGPGGTGELFF
size: many; V: TRBV9; D: TRBD1; J: TRBJ2-4; DNA: TGTGCCAGCAGCGCACAGACAGGGGGCAAAAACATTCAGTACTTC; CDR3: CASSAQTGGKNIQYF